Listed here is a single TCR beta chain. Its matching antigen is unknown. The data stem from a study of shared clonotypes between healthy human individuals. Looking at the study overall: There were three CD4 naive, three CD4 memory, two CD8 naive and one CD8 memory plates per donor.

Whole-study results and caveats: Few donors restricted represented genetic and exposure-history diversity.

Division of CD4+ cells produced a CD45RA+ naive subset and a CD45RA-negative memory subset. Method: immunoSEQ multiplex PCR; TCRdb's copy keeps in-frame clones and lacks some. The sample includes around 2.3 million clones, 90% to 96% of them seen just once. Input material: naive CD4+ T cells sorted from blood. Subset reported: CD45RA+ positively selected. The sequence was collected from a man aged 18 to 30 in good health.

The CDR3, as DNA: TGTGCCAGCAGCTTAGACACTTGGGATCAAGAGACCCAGTACTTC. Translated, it gives CASSLDTWDQETQYF. The rearrangement uses TRBV7-8 and TRBJ2-5, with unresolved D. CDR1 is SGHVS, CDR2 FQNEAQ, per germline. This CDR3 contains 15 residues. Trimming shortened V by 1 base and J by 2 bases, and 11 bases separated the two germline ends.